A selection of T cell receptor beta chains follows, all from one sample in a study of blood T cell repertoires in COVID-19. Produced via immunoSEQ multiplex PCR; TCRdb's table is partial and in-frame only. The repertoire consists of 270,000 or so clones, with more than 80% occurring once and the leading ten covering around 3%. Sequencing was done on a sample of peripheral blood. Every receptor here comes from a woman under 40 with active or convalescent COVID-19. CDR3s leave out the opening cysteine and the closing phenylalanine or tryptophan. The order of the fields is V gene, J gene, CDR3 protein.

v_gene: TRBV19; j_gene: TRBJ1-5; CDR3aa: ASSSGQGVFNQPQH
v_gene: TRBV30; j_gene: TRBJ1-2; CDR3aa: AWSPTGDYGYT
v_gene: TRBV10-3; j_gene: TRBJ2-3; CDR3aa: AISEAGLEITDTQY
v_gene: TRBV11-2; j_gene: TRBJ1-6; CDR3aa: ASTQTGGFWNSPLH
v_gene: TRBV27; j_gene: TRBJ1-5; CDR3aa: ASSGILGGNQPQH
v_gene: TRBV14; j_gene: TRBJ2-7; CDR3aa: ASSLAAGQGRYEQY
v_gene: TRBV9; j_gene: TRBJ2-3; CDR3aa: ASSARLAGGTDTQY
v_gene: TRBV14; j_gene: TRBJ1-6; CDR3aa: ASSQGGQAIPPLH
v_gene: TRBV5-1; j_gene: TRBJ2-3; CDR3aa: ASSLAGSHTDTQY
v_gene: TRBV9; j_gene: TRBJ2-7; CDR3aa: ASSVAGQGYEQY
v_gene: TRBV2; j_gene: TRBJ1-1; CDR3aa: ASSGVRDTEAF
v_gene: TRBV5-1; j_gene: TRBJ2-5; CDR3aa: ASSWGLLYQETQY
v_gene: TRBV13; j_gene: TRBJ2-3; CDR3aa: ASSLKLFSTDTQY
v_gene: TRBV5-6; j_gene: TRBJ1-1; CDR3aa: ASSLGQTEAF
v_gene: TRBV3-1/TRBV3-2; j_gene: TRBJ1-6; CDR3aa: ASSLRTGAGSPLH
v_gene: TRBV30; j_gene: TRBJ1-3; CDR3aa: AWSSISGNTIY
v_gene: TRBV3-1/TRBV3-2; j_gene: TRBJ2-7; CDR3aa: ASSQIAGTYEQY
v_gene: TRBV24-1; j_gene: TRBJ2-1; CDR3aa: ATSRTGLDNEQF
v_gene: TRBV27; j_gene: TRBJ2-3; CDR3aa: ASSNPTGRSTDTQY
v_gene: TRBV27; j_gene: TRBJ1-2; CDR3aa: ASGVRAAGGGYT
v_gene: TRBV7-2; j_gene: TRBJ1-1; CDR3aa: ASSPRAGTEAF
v_gene: TRBV30; j_gene: TRBJ2-7; CDR3aa: AWKEPGQGLMGNYEQY
v_gene: TRBV4-1; j_gene: TRBJ1-5; CDR3aa: ASSHQNGQPQH
v_gene: TRBV19; j_gene: TRBJ1-1; CDR3aa: ASSPGMNTEAF
v_gene: TRBV4-1; j_gene: TRBJ2-3; CDR3aa: ASSQESPDTQY
v_gene: TRBV10-3; j_gene: TRBJ1-4; CDR3aa: AISENARGEKLF
v_gene: TRBV28; j_gene: TRBJ1-1; CDR3aa: ASSGEGVNTEAF
v_gene: TRBV30; j_gene: TRBJ1-1; CDR3aa: AWSVLGGTEAF
v_gene: TRBV7-2; j_gene: TRBJ2-2; CDR3aa: ASSTVRGDGELF
v_gene: TRBV28; j_gene: TRBJ1-2; CDR3aa: ASSSTPTASYGYT
v_gene: TRBV25-1; j_gene: TRBJ1-5; CDR3aa: ASSDPGQPQH
v_gene: TRBV28; j_gene: TRBJ2-7; CDR3aa: ASSYLAGPVEQY
v_gene: TRBV19; j_gene: TRBJ1-2; CDR3aa: ASSIAAGTYGYT
v_gene: TRBV11-2; j_gene: TRBJ1-1; CDR3aa: ASSLVVRANTEAF
v_gene: TRBV6-5; j_gene: TRBJ1-2; CDR3aa: ASRRTGGSGYT
v_gene: TRBV11-2; j_gene: TRBJ2-2; CDR3aa: ASSPTRATNTGELF
v_gene: TRBV5-1; j_gene: TRBJ2-6; CDR3aa: ASSAGGAGANVLT
v_gene: TRBV30; j_gene: TRBJ1-2; CDR3aa: AWSVEGSNYGYT
v_gene: TRBV5-6; j_gene: TRBJ1-1; CDR3aa: ASSFYRDWGTEAF
v_gene: TRBV5-1; j_gene: TRBJ2-1; CDR3aa: ASSLSGSSEQF
v_gene: TRBV7-2; j_gene: TRBJ1-3; CDR3aa: ASSYSRSSGNTIY
v_gene: TRBV2; j_gene: TRBJ1-2; CDR3aa: ASKIHRGRRYGYT